This T cell receptor beta chain was profiled in a study of T cell responses to AZD1222 COVID-19 vaccine. The CDR3 is 16 amino acids. J was trimmed by 11 bases and V by 2 bases; bases with no gene match: 15. Germline V CDR1 and CDR2: MNHEY, SVGEGT. The method was immunoSEQ multiplex PCR; TCRdb's version includes in-frame clones alone and lacks a portion of them. Here the sample spans 120,000 to 150,000 clones, 92% being singletons. The material sequenced was peripheral blood, taken on day 0 of AZD1222 vaccination. The source of this sequence is an adult in good health. The chain recombines TRBV6-2 or TRBV6-3 with TRBJ2-7, with TRBD2 matching 10 bases. CDR3 sequence reads: CASSYPQREGRMGEYF. CDR3 bases: TGTGCCAGCAGTTACCCACAGCGGGAGGGTCGTATGGGGGAGTACTTC.